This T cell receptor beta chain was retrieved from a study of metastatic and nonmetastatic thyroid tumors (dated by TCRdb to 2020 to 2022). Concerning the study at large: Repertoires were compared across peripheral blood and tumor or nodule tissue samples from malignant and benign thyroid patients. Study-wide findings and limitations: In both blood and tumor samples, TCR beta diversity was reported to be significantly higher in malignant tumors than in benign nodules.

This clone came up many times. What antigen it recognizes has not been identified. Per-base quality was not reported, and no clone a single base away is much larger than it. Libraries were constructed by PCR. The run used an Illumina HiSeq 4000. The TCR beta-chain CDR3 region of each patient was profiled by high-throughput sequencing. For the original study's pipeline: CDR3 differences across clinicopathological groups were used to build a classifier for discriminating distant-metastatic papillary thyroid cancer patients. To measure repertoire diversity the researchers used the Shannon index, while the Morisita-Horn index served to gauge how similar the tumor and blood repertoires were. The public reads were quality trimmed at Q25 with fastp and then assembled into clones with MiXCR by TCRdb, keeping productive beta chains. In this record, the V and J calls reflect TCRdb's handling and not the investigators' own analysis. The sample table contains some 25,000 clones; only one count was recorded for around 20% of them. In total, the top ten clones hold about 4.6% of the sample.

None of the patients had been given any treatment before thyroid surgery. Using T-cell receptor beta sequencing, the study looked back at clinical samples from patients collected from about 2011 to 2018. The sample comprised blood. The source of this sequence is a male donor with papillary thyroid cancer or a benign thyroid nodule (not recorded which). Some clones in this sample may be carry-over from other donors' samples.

This receptor has the CDR3 CATSREPGLQGQPQHF. The base sequence is TGTGCCACCAGCAGAGAACCGGGACTTCAAGGTCAGCCCCAGCATTTT. The V and J genes are TRBV15 and TRBJ1-5; the D gene is possibly TRBD1, with 5 bases matching. From a lookup of the germline V gene (reference sequence), CDR1 and CDR2 are LNHNV and YYDKDF. The CDR3 runs 16 amino acids, cysteine and phenylalanine included. Of all the DNA, just the CDR3 is kept, 48 bases in frame from base 1. V loses 0 bases of germline sequence and J loses 6 bases, and the interval between the two ends is 15 bases. Supplemented by the reference TRBV15 and TRBJ1-5 proteins around the CDR3, the complete variable domain is DAMVIQNPRYQVTQFGKPVTLSCSQTLNHNVMYWYQQKSSQAPKLLFHYYDKDFNNEADTPDNFQSRRPNTSFCFLDIRSPGLGDTAMYLCATSREPGLQGQPQHFGDGTRLSIL.